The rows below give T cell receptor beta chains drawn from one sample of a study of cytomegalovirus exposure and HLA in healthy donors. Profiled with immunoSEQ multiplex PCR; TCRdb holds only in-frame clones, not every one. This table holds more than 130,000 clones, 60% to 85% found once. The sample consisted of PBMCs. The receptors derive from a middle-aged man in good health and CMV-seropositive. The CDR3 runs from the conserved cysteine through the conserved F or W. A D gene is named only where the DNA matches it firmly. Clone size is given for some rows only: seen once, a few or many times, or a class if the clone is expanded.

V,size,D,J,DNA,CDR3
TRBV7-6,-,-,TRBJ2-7,TGTGCCGTCGCGGCGGGTCCCTCCTACGAGCAGTACTTC,CAVAAGPSYEQYF
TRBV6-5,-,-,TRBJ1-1,TGTGCCAGCAGTTCCCGTTGGAGGAACACTGAAGCTTTCTTT,CASSSRWRNTEAFF
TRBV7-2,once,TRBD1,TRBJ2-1,TGTGCCAGCAGCGTATACAGGGGGCGCATTTCCAATGAGCAGTTCTTC,CASSVYRGRISNEQFF
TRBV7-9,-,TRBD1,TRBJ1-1,TGTGCCAGCAGCCTGGGACAGAACCTCATGAACACTGAAGCTTTCTTT,CASSLGQNLMNTEAFF
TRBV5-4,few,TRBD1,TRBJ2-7,TGTGCCAGCAGCTTGGGGTCAGGGGGTTCCACCCTCGAGCAGTACTTC,CASSLGSGGSTLEQYF
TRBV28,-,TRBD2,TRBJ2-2,TGTGCCAGCGGGGGGGAGGACACCGGGGAGCTGTTTTTT,CASGGEDTGELFF
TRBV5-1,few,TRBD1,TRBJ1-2,TGCGCCAGCAGCTTGGTAGGGACAGGGGCGTCTGGCTACACCTTC,CASSLVGTGASGYTF
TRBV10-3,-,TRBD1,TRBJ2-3,TGTGCCATCAGTGAGCCGGACAGGGGGCCAGATACGCAGTATTTT,CAISEPDRGPDTQYF
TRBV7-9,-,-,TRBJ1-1,TGTGCCAGCAGCGACCCCCAGGGGTTGAACACTGAAGCTTTCTTT,CASSDPQGLNTEAFF
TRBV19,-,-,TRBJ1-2,TGTGCCAGTAGTATAGATCAGGGGCAGACCTATGGCTACACCTTC,CASSIDQGQTYGYTF
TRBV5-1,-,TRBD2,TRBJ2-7,TGCGCCAGCAGTATCACCAGCGGGAGACGCGAGCAGTACTTC,CASSITSGRREQYF
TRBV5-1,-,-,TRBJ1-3,TGCGCCAGCAGCTTGGCCAACACAGCTGGAAACACCATATATTTT,CASSLANTAGNTIYF
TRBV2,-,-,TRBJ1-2,TGTGCCAGCAGTGACGGGCGGGGCTATGGCTACACCTTC,CASSDGRGYGYTF
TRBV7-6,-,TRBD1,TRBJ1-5,TGTGCCAGCAGCTACGGGACAGATAGCAATCAGCCCCAGCATTTT,CASSYGTDSNQPQHF
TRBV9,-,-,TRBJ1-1,TGTGCCAGCAGCGCCCGGACGGGACTCACTGAAGCTTTCTTT,CASSARTGLTEAFF
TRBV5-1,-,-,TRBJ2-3,TGCGCCACCCGAGATAAACCTAGCACAGATACGCAGTATTTT,CATRDKPSTDTQYF
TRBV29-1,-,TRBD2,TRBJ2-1,TGCAGCGTTGAAACTGGCGGGAGGGCCTATGAGCAGTTCTTC,CSVETGGRAYEQFF
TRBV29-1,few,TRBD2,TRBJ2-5,TGCAGCGGCCGCGGGAGGAGCCAAGAGACCCAGTACTTC,CSGRGRSQETQYF
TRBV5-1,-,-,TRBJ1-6,TGCGCCAGCAGCCAGGGGAATTCACCCCTCCACTTT,CASSQGNSPLHF
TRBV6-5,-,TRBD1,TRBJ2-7,TGTGCCACTTCAAGTGGGACAGGGGGCAACGAGCAGTACTTC,CATSSGTGGNEQYF
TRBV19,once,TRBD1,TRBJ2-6,TGTGCCAGTACCTTCAGGACAGGGGGCTCTGGGGCCAACGTCCTGACTTTC,CASTFRTGGSGANVLTF
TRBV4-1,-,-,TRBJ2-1,TGCGCCAGCAGCCAAGTAGACATGCTATACTACAATGAGCAGTTCTTC,CASSQVDMLYYNEQFF
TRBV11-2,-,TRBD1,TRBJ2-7,TGTGCCAGCAGCTTAGCTCGCGGGACAGGGGGCGCATCGTCCTACGAGCAGTACTTC,CASSLARGTGGASSYEQYF
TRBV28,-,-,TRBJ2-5,TGTGCCAGCAGTTTATTCGCAGGCCAGCGGGAGACCCAGTACTTC,CASSLFAGQRETQYF
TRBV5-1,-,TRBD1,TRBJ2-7,TGCGCCAGCAGCTTGCTCGGACAGGGGGACTCCTACGAGCAGTACTTC,CASSLLGQGDSYEQYF
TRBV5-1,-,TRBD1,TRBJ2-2,TGCGCCAGCAGCCCGGTTGGGACAGTCGCGAACACCGGGGAGCTGTTTTTT,CASSPVGTVANTGELFF
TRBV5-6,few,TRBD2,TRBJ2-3,TGTGCCAGCAGCTTGGTGACTAGCGGGAGGTTGACAGATACGCAGTATTTT,CASSLVTSGRLTDTQYF
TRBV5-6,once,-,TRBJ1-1,TGTGCCAGCAGATTTGGACAGTGGAACACTGAAGCTTTCTTT,CASRFGQWNTEAFF
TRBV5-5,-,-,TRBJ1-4,TGTGCCAGCAGCCTCATGGGGAGGGGAACTAATGAAAAACTGTTTTTT,CASSLMGRGTNEKLFF
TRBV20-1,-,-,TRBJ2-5,TGCAGTGCTAGACTAGCAGAGACCCAGTACTTC,CSARLAETQYF
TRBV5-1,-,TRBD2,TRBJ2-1,TGCGCCAGCAGCCTACAGACTAGCGGGGGGGCTTATGAGCAGTTCTTC,CASSLQTSGGAYEQFF
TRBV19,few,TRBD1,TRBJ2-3,TGTGCCAGTAGCGACAGGGCTATCACAGATACGCAGTATTTT,CASSDRAITDTQYF
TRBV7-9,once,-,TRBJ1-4,TGTGCCAGCAGCCCCGACGGAGTAAATGAAAAACTGTTTTTT,CASSPDGVNEKLFF
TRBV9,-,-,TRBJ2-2,TGTGCCAGCAGCGTAGATGCAGGGAACACCGGGGAGCTGTTTTTT,CASSVDAGNTGELFF
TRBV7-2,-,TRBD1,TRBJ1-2,TGTGCCAGCAGCTCCGGAGGACAGGGCCTGAGCTACACCTTC,CASSSGGQGLSYTF
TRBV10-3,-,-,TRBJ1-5,TGTGCCATCAGTGAAGGAGGCAGGGGCCCCAATCAGCCCCAGCATTTT,CAISEGGRGPNQPQHF
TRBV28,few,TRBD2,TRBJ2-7,TGTGCCAGCAGGGGGACTAGCGCCTCCTACGAGCAGTACTTC,CASRGTSASYEQYF
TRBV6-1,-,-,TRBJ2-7,TGTGCCAGCAGTGGTGGTAGCGGCTACGAGCAGTACTTC,CASSGGSGYEQYF
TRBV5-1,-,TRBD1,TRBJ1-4,TGCGCCAGCAGCTCGCTAGGGGGCTTTAGTGAAAAACTGTTTTTT,CASSSLGGFSEKLFF
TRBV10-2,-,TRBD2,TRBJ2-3,TGCGCCAGCAGGGCCGGGGGGGGTACAGATACGCAGTATTTT,CASRAGGGTDTQYF
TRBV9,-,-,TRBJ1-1,TGTGCCAGCAGCCCCGGGGGACCGAACAGGGAAGCTTTCTTT,CASSPGGPNREAFF